This TCR beta chain was obtained from a study of early T cells in non-severe SARS-CoV-2 infection. The CDR3 length is 13 residues. Germline CDR1 is SGHVS and CDR2 is FNYEAQ. V was clipped by 4 bases and J by 1 base, with 7 bases between them. This clonotype was recorded many times. TCRdb reprocessed the 5' RACE reads with MiXCR, giving one entry per CDR3 protein. The top ten clones hold over 7% of a sample with around 83,000 distinct CDR3 sequences, around 9.3% of them seen once. The chain carries TRBV7-6 and TRBJ1-1; no reliable D call. The sample here was whole blood, taken at baseline. The receptor's source is an adult who was a healthcare worker with PCR-confirmed SARS-CoV-2 infection or an uninfected control (not recorded which). In DNA, the CDR3 is TGTGCCAGCAGCTCCGACACGAACACTGAAGCTTTCTTT. This translates into CASSSDTNTEAFF.